Listed here are 24 T cell receptor beta chains from one sample, sequenced in a study of cytomegalovirus exposure and HLA in healthy donors. This PCR relied on a set of 60 Vbeta primers and 13 Jbeta primers. Data came from immunoSEQ multiplex PCR; TCRdb stores just in-frame clones and leaves some out. The sample holds some 160,000 clones, around 80% seen once. What was sequenced was PBMCs. These receptor sequences come from a man in his forties in good health and CMV-seronegative.

The V call is TRBV2, the J call TRBJ2-3; 12 bases match TRBD2. The CDR3 length is 15 residues. The V segment lost 4 bases and the J segment 6 bases; nucleotides outside the gene matches: 5. CDR1 SNHLY and CDR2 FYNNEI come from the germline V gene. CDR3 sequence (DNA): TGTGCCAGCAGTGGGCTAGCGGGAGGGGGGGATACGCAGTATTTT. Translation gives CASSGLAGGGDTQYF.

CDR3 amino acids: CASSLGGGIAYNEQFF. The CDR3 DNA sequence: TGCGCCAGCAGCTTGGGGGGCGGGATCGCCTACAATGAGCAGTTCTTC. This chain links TRBV5-1 with TRBJ2-1, with D possibly TRBD2 on 6 matching bases. The germline V and J ends were trimmed by 0 bases and 2 bases, with 12 bases remaining between them. Germline-derived CDR1 and CDR2 are SGHRS and YFSETQ. The CDR3 has 16 residues.

This rearrangement joins TRBV5-1 to TRBJ1-5, with a tentative D call TRBD1 (5 bases). There are 15 residues in the CDR3. V dropped 0 bases and J dropped 6 bases, with 13 bases sitting between them. From germline, CDR1 is SGHRS and CDR2 YFSETQ. The CDR3 loop is CASSLGFRESQPQHF. The CDR3, as DNA: TGCGCCAGCAGCTTGGGGTTCAGGGAAAGTCAGCCCCAGCATTTT.

The chain couples TRBV18 to TRBJ1-2, with D tentatively TRBD1 (5 bases). V lost 2 bases and J 3 bases, leaving 10 bases between the germline ends. CDR1 is KGHSH and CDR2 is LQKENI in the germline V gene. The CDR3 spans 14 residues. The CDR3 here is CASSPLSGDYGYTF. The DNA for the CDR3 is TGTGCCAGCTCACCATTGTCGGGGGACTATGGCTACACCTTC.

The rearrangement uses TRBV6-1 and TRBJ2-7; a weak D match, TRBD2 (6 bases). Trimming removed 3 bases at V and 5 bases at J, with 14 bases between. From germline, CDR1 is MNHNS and CDR2 SASEGT. CDR3 size: 14 residues. CDR3 protein: CASSEAPGDHEQYF. DNA for the CDR3: TGTGCCAGCAGTGAGGCTCCGGGGGACCACGAGCAGTACTTC.

For the CDR3, the DNA is TGTGCCTGGAGTGGTGGTACTAGCTGGCTCTCTGGGGCCAACGTCCTGACTTTC. Its protein is CAWSGGTSWLSGANVLTF. The chain is built from TRBV30 and TRBJ2-6; D may be TRBD2 (6 bases). Germline assignment: CDR1 GTSNPN and CDR2 SVGIG (reference sequence). Trimming removed 1 base at V and 0 bases at J, with 16 bases between. The CDR3 consists of 18 residues.

V is TRBV7-9 and J is TRBJ1-1, with D unresolved. Between the trimmed V and J ends, which lost 0 bases and 6 bases, there was a span of 8 bases. Germline V lookup: CDR1 SEHNR, CDR2 FQNEAQ (reference sequence). CDR3 length: 13 amino acids. CDR3 in amino acids: CASSLAPLSEAFF. CDR3 DNA: TGTGCCAGCAGCTTAGCGCCACTATCTGAAGCTTTCTTT.

The genes are TRBV28 and TRBJ1-4, with a tentative D call TRBD1 (6 bases). CDR1 is MDHEN, CDR2 SYDVKM, per germline. The CDR3 totals 15 residues. V gave up 4 bases and J gave up 8 bases, with 17 bases separating them. For the CDR3, the DNA is TGTGCCAGCAGTTCCTGGGGGGGCATAAGGGAAAAACTGTTTTTT. It specifies CASSSWGGIREKLFF.

The V gene is TRBV5-1, the J gene TRBJ2-1, with 7 bases aligning to TRBD1. The junction had 2 bases not matched to a gene; V was cut back by 0 bases and J by 8 bases. CDR3 length: 13 amino acids. Germline V gene data show CDR1 as SGHRS and CDR2 as YFSETQ. The CDR3 DNA reads TGCGCCAGCAGCTTGGACAGGGGTCATGAGCAGTTCTTC. Translating gives CASSLDRGHEQFF.

The chain employs TRBV11-3 and TRBJ1-3; D remains unclear. The CDR3 has 14 residues. With 5 bases removed from V and 4 bases from J, the gap between germline ends came to 12 bases. Germline V gene sequence: CDR1 SGHNT, CDR2 YENEEA. CDR3 residues: CASSSGPVGNTIYF. DNA for the CDR3: TGTGCCAGCAGCAGCGGACCTGTCGGAAACACCATATATTTT.

The genes are TRBV6-5 and TRBJ1-6; TRBD1 matches at 7 bases. With V trimmed by 0 bases and J by 10 bases, 3 bases remained unmatched. Germline assignment: CDR1 MNHEY and CDR2 SVGAGI. This CDR3 has 14 residues. The CDR3 reads CASSYSQGVSPLHF. DNA for the CDR3: TGTGCCAGCAGTTACTCCCAGGGGGTCTCACCCCTCCACTTT.

The chain is built from TRBV25-1 and TRBJ2-1; 10 positions agree with TRBD2. The V segment lost 8 bases and the J segment 9 bases; nucleotides outside the gene matches: 16. Germline-derived CDR1 and CDR2 are MGHDK and SYGVNS. CDR3 length: 16 amino acids. The CDR3 here is CASGDPQREGLGEQFF. CDR3 DNA sequence: TGTGCCAGCGGCGACCCCCAGCGGGAGGGCCTCGGTGAGCAGTTCTTC.

Note on this clone: This sample also contains other DNA sequences that code for the same CDR3. The chain uses TRBV5-1 and TRBJ2-3, with 9 bases that match TRBD1. Germline V gene data show CDR1 as SGHRS and CDR2 as YFSETQ. V lost 3 bases, J lost 3 bases, and 2 bases stayed unmatched. The CDR3 totals 14 residues. The CDR3 spells CASSSGTGTDTQYF. The CDR3 region has the DNA TGCGCCAGCAGCTCCGGGACAGGGACAGATACGCAGTATTTT. Using reference TRBV5-1 and TRBJ2-3 for the parts outside the CDR3, the full variable domain is KAGVTQTPRYLIKTRGQQVTLSCSPISGHRSVSWYQQTPGQGLQFLFEYFSETQRNKGNFPGRFSGRQFSNSRSEMNVSTLELGDSALYLCASSSGTGTDTQYFGPGTRLTVL.

CDR3 loop: CAWSTPGLEETQYF. The CDR3 region has the DNA TGTGCCTGGAGTACACCAGGACTAGAAGAGACCCAGTACTTC. The chain has TRBV30 and TRBJ2-5, with TRBD2 matching over 7 bases. The length of the CDR3 is 14 residues. Germline lookup yields CDR1 GTSNPN and CDR2 SVGIG (reference sequence). After removal of 2 bases from V and 3 bases from J, the junction contained 6 bases not matched to a gene.

The CDR3 DNA reads TGCGCCAGCAGCGCGGGTCGGCGCACTGAAGCTTTCTTT. It specifies CASSAGRRTEAFF. The chain combines TRBV5-1 with TRBJ1-1; D remains unclear. CDR3 length: 13 residues. V lost 4 bases and J 4 bases, leaving 11 bases between the germline ends. Per the germline V gene, CDR1 is SGHRS and CDR2 is YFSETQ.

The chain couples TRBV29-1 to TRBJ2-7; 9 bases are shared with TRBD1. Per the germline V gene, CDR1 is SQVTM and CDR2 is ANQGSEA. The length of the CDR3 is 14 residues. Trimming cost V 5 bases and J 3 bases; bases outside gene matches: 8. As DNA, the CDR3 is TGCAGCGTTCTACAGACAGGGGGAATCTACGAGCAGTACGTC. Its protein product is CSVLQTGGIYEQYV.

The chain combines TRBV5-6 with TRBJ1-1; maybe TRBD1 (5 bases). The CDR3 is 13 amino acids. The V end lost 4 bases, the J end lost 3 bases, and 10 bases lay between the germline ends. Germline values: CDR1 SGHDT, CDR2 YYEEEE. The CDR3 nucleotides read TGTGCCAGCAGCCCTGGGGGGGACACTGAAGCTTTCTTT. Its translation: CASSPGGDTEAFF.

The chain carries TRBV7-6 and TRBJ2-3, with 7 bases identical to TRBD2. V shed 5 bases, J shed 4 bases, and the junction held 15 bases outside the gene matches. The CDR3 contains 17 residues. Germline CDR1 SGHVS, CDR2 FNYEAQ. The CDR3 reads CASSRHSWRETPDTQYF. The CDR3 coding sequence is TGTGCCAGCAGCCGCCACAGTTGGCGGGAGACGCCAGATACGCAGTATTTT. The full variable domain, completed using reference TRBV7-6 and TRBJ2-3, is GAGVSQSPRYKVTKRGQDVALRCDPISGHVSLYWYRQALGQGPEFLTYFNYEAQQDKSGLPNDRFSAERPEGSISTLTIQRTEQRDSAMYRCASSRHSWRETPDTQYFGPGTRLTVL.

The chain has TRBV6-5 and TRBJ1-1; TRBD1 aligns across 8 bases. V shed 0 bases, J shed 10 bases, and the junction held 7 bases outside the gene matches. Germline CDR1 is MNHEY and CDR2 is SVGAGI. This CDR3 has 14 residues. The CDR3 nucleotides are TGTGCCAGCAGTTACTCTGGGACAGGAGTCGGAGCTTTCTTT. The encoded protein is CASSYSGTGVGAFF.

V and J are TRBV11-2 and TRBJ1-5, with D uncertain. The germline V gene encodes CDR1 SGHAT and CDR2 FQNNGV. CDR3 length: 14 residues. Trimming removed 1 base at V and 6 bases at J, with 10 bases between. The CDR3 is CASSLGPYSQPQHF. DNA for the CDR3: TGTGCCAGCAGCTTAGGACCTTACAGTCAGCCCCAGCATTTT. Based on the CDR3 plus reference TRBV11-2 and TRBJ1-5, the full variable domain is EAGVAQSPRYKIIEKRQSVAFWCNPISGHATLYWYQQILGQGPKLLIQFQNNGVVDDSQLPKDRFSAERLKGVDSTLKIQPAKLEDSAVYLCASSLGPYSQPQHFGDGTRLSIL.

The chain joins TRBV13 to TRBJ2-2; 11 bases match TRBD2. The CDR3 is made up of 18 amino acids. V gave up 4 bases and J gave up 5 bases; unmatched junction bases: 12. Germline V gene lookup returns CDR1 PRHDT and CDR2 FYEKMQ (reference sequence). The CDR3 here is CASSSDFTSGSRTGELFF. CDR3 nucleotides: TGTGCCAGCAGCTCGGACTTTACTAGCGGGAGTAGGACCGGGGAGCTGTTTTTT.

V and J are TRBV30 and TRBJ2-3; 7 bases fit TRBD2. The trim removed 0 bases at V and 5 bases at J, leaving 5 bases unmatched. This CDR3 is 14 amino acids long. Germline V lookup: CDR1 GTSNPN, CDR2 SVGIG (reference sequence). The CDR3 coding sequence is TGTGCCTGGAGTGTACTGGGGGGGGGAGATACGCAGTATTTT. Translation gives CAWSVLGGGDTQYF. The full variable domain, with the rest looked up from reference TRBV30 and TRBJ2-3, is SQTIHQWPATLVQPVGSPLSLECTVEGTSNPNLYWYRQAAGRGLQLLFYSVGIGQISSEVPQNLSASRPQDRQFILSSKKLLLSDSGFYLCAWSVLGGGDTQYFGPGTRLTVL.

The chain links TRBV7-9 to TRBJ1-2; 9 bases fit TRBD1. Germline CDR1 reads SEHNR; CDR2 reads FQNEAQ (reference sequence). The trim removed 5 bases at V and 2 bases at J, leaving 9 bases unmatched. The CDR3 is made up of 16 amino acids. In DNA form, the CDR3 reads TGTGCCAGCAGCCCGGACAGGGGTGGGGGAAACTATGGCTACACCTTC. Protein: CASSPDRGGGNYGYTF.

The V and J genes are TRBV11-1 and TRBJ2-5, with 13 bases lining up with TRBD2. The CDR3 is 17 amino acids. Unmatched junction bases numbered 3, after V lost 0 bases and J lost 2 bases. Germline CDR1 is SGHAT and CDR2 is FQDESV (reference sequence). The CDR3, as DNA: TGTGCCAGCAGCTTAGCGCAACTAGCGGGAGGGCAAGAGACCCAGTACTTC. This gives the protein CASSLAQLAGGQETQYF.